These T cell receptor beta chains were read from a single sample in a study of CD8 T cells in ankylosing spondylitis. TCRdb ran MiXCR on the 5' RACE reads and lists one entry per CDR3 protein. The sample includes more than 500,000 distinct CDR3 sequences, roughly 5% of them seen just once. The sample was blood, either unsorted or a sorted T cell fraction (not recorded which). The origin of the receptors is a male donor with ankylosing spondylitis. The CDR3 runs from the conserved cysteine through the conserved F or W. The D gene is left open where the match is weak. A clone size is listed for some rows: how often the clone was seen (once, few, many), or a class if it is expanded.

D	J	V	size	CDR3	DNA
TRBD2	TRBJ2-1	TRBV10-3	many	CAISVDSGLAAEQFF	TGTGCCATCAGTGTGGACTCCGGACTAGCGGCTGAGCAGTTCTTC
TRBD1	TRBJ2-1	TRBV12-3/TRBV12-4	-	CASTWGTGGNNEQFF	TGTGCCAGCACCTGGGGGACAGGGGGAAACAATGAGCAGTTCTTC
TRBD2	TRBJ2-5	TRBV20-1	many	CSARRWRGKRVETQYF	TGCAGTGCTAGAAGGTGGCGGGGGAAAAGGGTGGAGACCCAGTACTTC
-	TRBJ1-5	TRBV18	few	CASSPYGSYSNQPQHF	TGTGCCAGCTCACCATACGGCAGCTATAGCAATCAGCCCCAGCATTTT
-	TRBJ1-2	TRBV20-1	many	CSAKEGYYGYTF	TGCAGTGCTAAGGAGGGTTATTATGGCTACACCTTC
-	TRBJ2-2	TRBV5-1	few	CASSLWDGANTGELFF	TGCGCCAGCAGCTTGTGGGACGGCGCGAACACCGGGGAGCTGTTTTTT
-	TRBJ2-3	TRBV28	-	CASSTTAYGNQPQYF	TGTGCCAGCAGCACGACCGCCTATGGCAATCAGCCCCAGTATTTT
TRBD2	TRBJ2-1	TRBV20-1	many	CSARDLASGGFYEQFF	TGCAGTGCTAGAGATCTGGCTAGCGGGGGTTTCTATGAGCAGTTCTTC
TRBD2	TRBJ2-1	TRBV15	-	CATSRGGAGEYNEQFF	TGTGCCACCAGCAGAGGGGGAGCGGGGGAATACAATGAGCAGTTCTTC
-	TRBJ2-2	TRBV7-2	many	CASSLVAGTLDGELFF	TGTGCCAGCAGCTTAGTGGCGGGGACTTTAGACGGGGAGCTGTTTTTT
-	TRBJ1-1	TRBV10-2	many	CASTLWGATEAFF	TGCGCCAGCACCTTATGGGGGGCCACTGAAGCTTTCTTT
-	TRBJ2-2	TRBV5-1	many	CASSWRPEGYTGELFF	TGCGCCAGCAGCTGGCGCCCCGAGGGATACACCGGGGAGCTGTTTTTT
TRBD1	TRBJ1-4	TRBV29-1	many	CSARDRGNEKLFF	TGCAGCGCCCGGGACAGGGGTAATGAAAAACTGTTTTTT
-	TRBJ2-3	TRBV10-2	few	CASWAEGNMAQYF	TGCGCCAGCTGGGCGGAAGGGAATATGGCGCAGTATTTT
-	TRBJ2-1	TRBV7-2	few	CASSLLLYNEQFF	TGTGCCAGCAGCTTACTACTATACAATGAGCAGTTCTTC
TRBD1	TRBJ1-2	TRBV5-1	many	CASSLASGQYDGYTF	TGCGCCAGCAGCTTGGCATCGGGACAGTATGACGGCTACACCTTC
-	TRBJ2-1	TRBV7-2	many	CASSFGTAGFF	TGTGCCAGCAGCTTTGGGACAGCGGGGTTCTTC
TRBD2	TRBJ2-2	TRBV29-1	many	CSVLGLAGDGAGELFF	TGCAGCGTTCTTGGACTAGCGGGAGATGGAGCCGGGGAGCTGTTTTTT
TRBD1	TRBJ1-2	TRBV27	many	CASKLTQGATGYTF	TGTGCCAGCAAACTTACCCAGGGGGCAACTGGCTACACCTTC
TRBD1	TRBJ1-1	TRBV6-2/TRBV6-3	many	CASSRSSGTGARNTEAFF	TGTGCCAGCAGCCGCAGTTCCGGGACAGGGGCAAGGAACACTGAAGCTTTCTTT
-	TRBJ2-3	TRBV7-9	many	CASRPSGRITSTDTQYF	TGTGCCAGCAGACCCTCCGGACGGATTACTAGCACAGATACGCAGTATTTT
-	TRBJ2-3	TRBV10-3	many	CAISESMGKGPYPTDTQYF	TGTGCCATCAGTGAGTCGATGGGGAAAGGGCCATATCCCACAGATACGCAGTATTTT
-	TRBJ2-2	TRBV4-3	-	CASSQDRSGTGELFF	TGCGCCAGCAGCCAAGATAGGTCAGGGACCGGGGAGCTGTTTTTT
TRBD2	TRBJ2-1	TRBV11-2	few	CASSLVRSGMGSYNEQFF	TGTGCCAGCAGCTTAGTAAGGAGCGGGATGGGCTCCTACAATGAGCAGTTCTTC
-	TRBJ2-1	TRBV14	-	CASSQGRRGEQFF	TGTGCCAGCAGCCAGGGACGCCGGGGTGAGCAGTTCTTC
-	TRBJ1-5	TRBV7-2	many	CASSLRVGQEQPQHF	TGTGCCAGCAGCTTGAGGGTAGGGCAAGAGCAGCCCCAGCATTTT
TRBD2	TRBJ2-7	TRBV20-1	many	CSARDPSGSGLEQYF	TGCAGTGCTAGAGATCCTAGCGGGAGTGGCCTCGAGCAGTACTTC
-	TRBJ2-7	TRBV27	many	CASSLSGIHEQYF	TGTGCCAGCAGTTTATCAGGGATCCACGAGCAGTACTTC
-	TRBJ2-7	TRBV6-5	many	CASRTTLGEQYF	TGTGCCAGCAGGACAACATTGGGCGAGCAGTACTTC
TRBD2	TRBJ2-7	TRBV7-2	many	CASSLGASGRANQYF	TGTGCCAGCAGCTTAGGGGCTAGCGGGAGGGCGAATCAGTACTTC
-	TRBJ2-3	TRBV20-1	-	CSAPRGTEDTDTQYF	TGCAGTGCCCCACGCGGGACAGAGGACACAGATACGCAGTATTTT
-	TRBJ2-3	TRBV9	many	CASSQGPGSTDTQYF	TGTGCCAGCAGCCAAGGGCCGGGTAGCACAGATACGCAGTATTTT
-	TRBJ2-5	TRBV28	-	CASSLSPGLIETQYF	TGTGCCAGCAGTTTATCGCCAGGGCTAATCGAGACCCAGTACTTC
TRBD1	TRBJ2-7	TRBV18	many	CASSSLGQTYEQYF	TGTGCCAGCTCCTCATTGGGACAGACCTACGAGCAGTACTTC
-	TRBJ2-1	TRBV7-2	many	CASSLVPGSEQFF	TGTGCCAGCAGCTTAGTTCCGGGGAGTGAGCAGTTCTTC
-	TRBJ2-1	TRBV20-1	many	CSASPGWNEQFF	TGCAGTGCTAGCCCCGGGTGGAATGAGCAGTTCTTC
-	TRBJ1-2	TRBV5-1	many	CASTPSENYGYTF	TGCGCCAGCACCCCATCGGAGAACTATGGCTACACCTTC
TRBD1	TRBJ1-4	TRBV6-5	many	CASSYGTRDRDEKLFF	TGTGCCAGCAGTTACGGTACCCGGGACAGAGACGAAAAACTGTTTTTT
-	TRBJ1-3	TRBV11-2	many	CASSYGGTIYF	TGTGCCAGCAGCTACGGGGGCACCATATATTTT
-	TRBJ1-5	TRBV7-2	few	CASSEAGMTNQPQHF	TGTGCCAGCAGCGAAGCCGGGATGACTAATCAGCCCCAGCATTTT
TRBD1	TRBJ2-7	TRBV29-1	many	CSGRQGYEQYF	TGCAGCGGTCGACAGGGCTACGAGCAGTACTTC
-	TRBJ2-7	TRBV7-9	many	CASSLIELEQYF	TGTGCCAGCAGCTTAATCGAGCTCGAGCAGTACTTC
TRBD2	TRBJ2-7	TRBV20-1	many	CSARDLGLAGGREQYF	TGCAGTGCTAGAGACCTGGGACTAGCGGGAGGGCGGGAGCAGTACTTC
TRBD2	TRBJ2-2	TRBV12-3/TRBV12-4	many	CASIGTSSGELFF	TGTGCCAGCATTGGGACTAGCAGCGGGGAGCTGTTTTTT
-	TRBJ1-3	TRBV29-1	-	CSVEDLTGSDSGNTIYF	TGCAGCGTTGAAGATCTTACGGGCAGTGACTCTGGAAACACCATATATTTT
TRBD1	TRBJ1-6	TRBV7-2	many	CASSARDRGSPLHF	TGTGCCAGCAGCGCCAGGGACAGAGGTTCACCCCTCCACTTT
-	TRBJ2-2	TRBV6-1	-	CASRRSSVSGELFF	TGTGCCAGCAGGCGATCAAGTGTTTCCGGGGAGCTGTTTTTT
TRBD1	TRBJ1-4	TRBV20-1	many	CSAIGTGNEKLFF	TGCAGTGCAATCGGGACAGGGAATGAAAAACTGTTTTTT
-	TRBJ2-7	TRBV4-3	many	CASSQDGGLAGEQYF	TGCGCCAGCAGCCAAGACGGCGGTCTGGCCGGCGAGCAGTACTTC
TRBD2	TRBJ2-1	TRBV2	-	CASKGAGVIFF	TGTGCCAGCAAGGGAGCGGGAGTGATTTTCTTC
-	TRBJ2-7	TRBV7-2	few	CASSRLPVTYEQYF	TGTGCCAGCAGCCGCCTGCCGGTGACCTACGAGCAGTACTTC
TRBD2	TRBJ2-7	TRBV6-2/TRBV6-3	-	CASSYDVAGALSYEQYF	TGTGCCAGCAGTTACGACGTAGCGGGAGCCCTATCCTACGAGCAGTACTTC
-	TRBJ2-3	TRBV4-2	many	CASSQELIATDTQYF	TGTGCCAGCAGCCAAGAATTGATAGCCACAGATACGCAGTATTTT
-	TRBJ2-7	TRBV5-1	few	CASRLRGDNEQYF	TGCGCCAGCAGACTCCGGGGAGACAACGAGCAGTACTTC
-	TRBJ2-2	TRBV4-2	many	CASSPRTQNTGELFF	TGTGCCAGCAGCCCCAGGACCCAGAACACCGGGGAGCTGTTTTTT
TRBD1	TRBJ2-2	TRBV27	few	CASSWDRGTGELFF	TGTGCCAGCAGTTGGGACAGGGGCACCGGGGAGCTGTTTTTT
-	TRBJ1-4	TRBV4-3	many	CASSQVQGRNEKLFF	TGCGCCAGCAGCCAAGTGCAGGGACGAAATGAAAAACTGTTTTTT
-	TRBJ1-2	TRBV5-5	few	CASSLELGGNYGYTF	TGTGCCAGCAGCTTGGAGTTAGGGGGGAACTATGGCTACACCTTC
-	TRBJ2-3	TRBV9	many	CASSVDRVGTDTQYF	TGTGCCAGCAGCGTAGACAGGGTAGGCACAGATACGCAGTATTTT